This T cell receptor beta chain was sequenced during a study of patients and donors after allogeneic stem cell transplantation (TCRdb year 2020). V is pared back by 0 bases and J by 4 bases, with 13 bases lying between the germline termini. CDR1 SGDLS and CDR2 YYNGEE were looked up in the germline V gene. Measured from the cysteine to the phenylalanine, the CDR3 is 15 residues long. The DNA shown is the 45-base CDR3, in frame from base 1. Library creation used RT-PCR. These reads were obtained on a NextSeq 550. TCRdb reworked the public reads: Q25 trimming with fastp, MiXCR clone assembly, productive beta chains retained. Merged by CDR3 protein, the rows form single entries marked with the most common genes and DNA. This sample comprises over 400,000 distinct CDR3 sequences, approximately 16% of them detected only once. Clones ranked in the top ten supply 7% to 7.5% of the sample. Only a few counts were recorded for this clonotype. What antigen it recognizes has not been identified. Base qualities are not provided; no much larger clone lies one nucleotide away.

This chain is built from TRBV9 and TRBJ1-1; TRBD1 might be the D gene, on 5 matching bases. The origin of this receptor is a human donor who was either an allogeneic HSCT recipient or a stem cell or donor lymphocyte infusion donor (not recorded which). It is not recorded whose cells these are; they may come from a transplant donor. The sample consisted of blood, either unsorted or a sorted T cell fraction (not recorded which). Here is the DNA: TGTGCCAGCAGCGTAGCTACAGGTTGGAGCACTGAAGCTTTCTTT. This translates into CASSVATGWSTEAFF.